The 26 T cell receptor beta chains presented below share a single source sample, sequenced in a study of T-cell reconstitution after alpha-beta-depleted transplantation in children. For TCRbeta, the library was prepared with unique molecular identifiers. TCRdb processed the PCR reads anew with MiXCR; each CDR3 protein has one entry. The repertoire holds about 980,000 distinct CDR3 sequences, with about 29% as singletons. This specimen was PBMCs, mostly from graft donor cells, taken 360 days after TCRalphabeta/CD19-depleted stem cell transplant. The source of these receptors is a boy in the first two years of life who had a stem cell transplant for SCID, so the T cells may come from the graft donor.

This clonotype was seen a handful of times. The chain combines TRBV4-2 with TRBJ2-7, with TRBD1 as a possible D gene (5 bases). With 7 bases removed from V and 0 bases from J, the gap between germline ends came to 13 bases. This CDR3 comprises 14 residues. Germline V gene lookup returns CDR1 LGHNA and CDR2 YNFKEQ. CDR3 sequence (DNA): TGTGCCAGCAAAGGAAAGGGGCACTCCTACGAGCAGTACTTC. Translated, it gives CASKGKGHSYEQYF.

The chain employs TRBV12-3 or TRBV12-4 and TRBJ2-2, with 9 bases lining up with TRBD1. The CDR3 has 16 amino acids. The J segment lost 3 bases and the V segment lost 3 bases, leaving 5 bases of the junction unmatched. In DNA form, the CDR3 reads TGTGCCAGCAGTTTTACTTGGACAGGGGACACCGGGGAGCTGTTTTTT. As protein: CASSFTWTGDTGELFF.

The genes are TRBV4-1 and TRBJ2-4, with D unclear. Germline assignment: CDR1 MGHRA and CDR2 YSYEKL. V shed 2 bases and J shed 4 bases, with 12 bases lying between them. The CDR3 has 15 amino acids. CDR3 residues: CASSQTGSQKNIQYF. The CDR3 nucleotides read TGCGCCAGCAGCCAAACCGGGTCCCAAAAAAACATTCAGTACTTC.

In its sample, this clonotype was seen a few times. The chain combines TRBV12-3 or TRBV12-4 with TRBJ2-4; the D is unclear. The CDR3 runs 12 residues. V lost 5 bases and J lost 7, with 9 bases in between. The CDR3 nucleotides are TGTGCCAGCAGTGCCCGGATGAACATTCAGTACTTC. Its protein is CASSARMNIQYF.

This clonotype was detected only a few times. This sequence joins TRBV6-1 and TRBJ2-7; 7 bases map to TRBD1. V lost 5 bases, J lost 3 bases, and 4 bases stayed unmatched. From germline, CDR1 is MNHNS and CDR2 SASEGT. This CDR3 has 13 residues. The CDR3 region is CASSRDSNYEQYF. The CDR3 DNA is TGTGCCAGCAGTCGGGACAGCAACTACGAGCAGTACTTC.

The rearrangement links TRBV20-1 to TRBJ2-2, with D possibly TRBD2 on 6 matching bases. The V end was cut by 2 bases, the J end by 4 bases, with 11 bases between. CDR1 and CDR2 (germline): DFQATT, SNEGSKA (reference sequence). CDR3 size: 14 residues. The CDR3 reads CSARFQGGTGELFF. Here the CDR3 DNA reads TGCAGTGCTAGATTCCAGGGAGGCACCGGGGAGCTGTTTTTT.

This clonotype has just a few counts. This rearrangement joins TRBV30 to TRBJ2-3; TRBD1 agrees at 8 bases. V trimming: 0 bases; J trimming: 6 bases; junction bases outside the gene matches: 2. This CDR3 is built from 13 residues. Germline V gene lookup returns CDR1 GTSNPN and CDR2 SVGIG (reference sequence). For the CDR3, the DNA is TGTGCCTGGAGTGTGCACAGGGGGGATACGCAGTATTTT. It specifies CAWSVHRGDTQYF.

The chain joins TRBV15 to TRBJ2-7; TRBD1 matches 9 bases. From germline, CDR1 is LNHNV and CDR2 YYDKDF (reference sequence). This CDR3 contains 16 residues. Germline trimming cut 0 bases from V and 4 bases from J; bases unmatched to any gene: 7. The CDR3 region has the DNA TGTGCCACCAGCAGAGATAAGGGGACAGGGAGTTACGAGCAGTACTTC. It translates to CATSRDKGTGSYEQYF.

The chain links TRBV12-3 or TRBV12-4 to TRBJ2-7, with D possibly TRBD1 on 6 matching bases. Trimming shortened V by 5 bases and J by 5 bases, and 13 bases separated the two germline ends. This CDR3 spans 13 amino acids. CDR3 DNA sequence: TGTGCCAGCAGTCACCTGGCAGGGGACGAGCAGTACTTC. This encodes CASSHLAGDEQYF.

This chain links TRBV27 with TRBJ2-5; 9 bases map to TRBD1. CDR3 length: 13 amino acids. Germline loops: CDR1 MNHEY, CDR2 SMNVEV (reference sequence). Unmatched junction bases numbered 5, after V lost 5 bases and J lost 7 bases. In DNA form, the CDR3 reads TGTGCCAGCAGTCGACAGGGGGTAATGACCCAGTACTTC. Translation: CASSRQGVMTQYF.

J is TRBJ2-1 and V is TRBV12-3 or TRBV12-4; D may be TRBD1 (6 bases). The germline V and J ends were trimmed by 2 bases and 2 bases, with 10 bases remaining between them. The CDR3 consists of 15 residues. The CDR3 spells CASSLSGVPYNEQFF. CDR3 sequence (DNA): TGTGCCAGCAGTTTATCAGGGGTCCCCTACAATGAGCAGTTCTTC.

The rearrangement links TRBV19 to TRBJ1-5; D unclear. Germline V gene data show CDR1 as LNHDA and CDR2 as SQIVND (reference sequence). The CDR3 spans 15 residues. Trimming cost V 1 base and J 1 base, with 8 bases left between them. The CDR3 reads CASSIVGPSNQPQHF. DNA of the CDR3: TGTGCCAGTAGTATAGTCGGCCCCAGCAATCAGCCCCAGCATTTT.

The genes are TRBV27 and TRBJ1-5, with no clear D. V dropped 5 bases and J dropped 0 bases, with 14 bases sitting between them. The CDR3 loop spans 16 amino acids. CDR1 is MNHEY and CDR2 is SMNVEV in the germline V gene (reference sequence). CDR3 DNA sequence: TGTGCCAGCAGTCCTAGCGGCGGTGATAGCAATCAGCCCCAGCATTTT. Translated, it gives CASSPSGGDSNQPQHF.

The CDR3 region has the DNA TGTGCCAGCAGCCCTAGGAGGGATCGTGCAGATACGCAGTATTTT. It specifies CASSPRRDRADTQYF. The chain recombines TRBV13 with TRBJ2-3, with D perhaps matching TRBD2 (6 bases). V gave up 5 bases and J gave up 4 bases, with 16 bases separating them. There are 15 residues in the CDR3. Per the germline V gene, CDR1 is PRHDT and CDR2 is FYEKMQ (reference sequence).

This clonotype was picked up a small number of times. The junction departs from the called germline gene at one end, perhaps through a read error. This chain links TRBV7-9 with TRBJ1-2; no definite D call. The CDR3 has 8 residues. In germline, CDR1 is SEHNR, CDR2 FQNEAQ (reference sequence). This chain's CDR3 is CASSKGPF. The CDR3 nucleotides are TGTGCCAGCAGCAAAGGCCCCTTC. Variable domain in full (rest from reference TRBV7-9 and TRBJ1-2): DTGVSQNPRHKITKRGQNVTFRCDPISEHNRLYWYRQTLGQGPEFLTYFQNEAQLEKSRLLSDRFSAERPKGSFSTLEIQRTEQGDSAMYLCASSKGPFGSGTRLTVV.

The chain joins TRBV11-3 to TRBJ1-1, with D unclear. CDR1 is SGHNT and CDR2 is YENEEA in the germline V gene. This CDR3 spans 14 amino acids. Trimming removed 2 bases from V and 1 base from J, with 8 bases in between. The CDR3 region has the DNA TGTGCCAGCAGCTTATACGTCGGGAACACTGAAGCTTTCTTT. It codes for CASSLYVGNTEAFF.

This clonotype was observed at least ten times. The chain carries TRBV20-1 and TRBJ2-1; D gene uncertain. Germline V gene lookup returns CDR1 DFQATT and CDR2 SNEGSKA (reference sequence). V was trimmed by 2 bases and J by 0 bases, leaving 14 bases between them. The CDR3 runs 16 residues. The CDR3 nucleotides read TGCAGTGCTAGAATGCCACTCAGGAGCTCCTACAATGAGCAGTTCTTC. Translating gives CSARMPLRSSYNEQFF.

The V gene is TRBV6-5, the J gene TRBJ2-3; possibly TRBD1 for D (6 bases). This CDR3 has 16 amino acids. V was trimmed by 2 bases and J by 0 bases, leaving 12 bases between them. CDR1 is MNHEY and CDR2 is SVGAGI in the germline V gene. CDR3 sequence reads: CASSYRWGPSTDTQYF. The CDR3 DNA reads as TGTGCCAGCAGTTACCGTTGGGGGCCGAGCACAGATACGCAGTATTTT.

Only a few counts were recorded for this clonotype. The rearrangement links TRBV7-8 to TRBJ2-3, with 10 bases matching TRBD2. This CDR3 contains 16 residues. The ends lost 3 bases at V and 3 bases at J; junction bases unmatched: 6. Germline values: CDR1 SGHVS, CDR2 FQNEAQ. The CDR3, as DNA: TGTGCCAGCAGCTTGGGCGGACTAGCGGTGACAGATACGCAGTATTTT. Protein product: CASSLGGLAVTDTQYF.

The chain employs TRBV11-1 and TRBJ1-1; D is uncertain. The CDR3 totals 13 residues. V was trimmed by 5 bases and J by 5 bases, leaving 12 bases between them. Germline V CDR1 and CDR2: SGHAT, FQDESV (reference sequence). This CDR3 reads CASSPSWETEAFF. CDR3 sequence (DNA): TGTGCCAGCAGCCCCTCGTGGGAGACTGAAGCTTTCTTT.

This clonotype was observed a few times. V is TRBV10-3 and J is TRBJ1-2, with D uncertain. Between the trimmed V and J ends, which lost 4 bases and 5 bases, there was a span of 11 bases. Germline CDR1 and CDR2: ENHRY and SYGVKD. The CDR3 is made up of 13 amino acids. CDR3 sequence: CAISVTVEYGYTF. The CDR3 bases are TGTGCCATCAGTGTGACGGTCGAGTATGGCTACACCTTC.

This clonotype was recorded a few times. The chain couples TRBV6-5 to TRBJ2-7, with TRBD1 matching 7 bases. V lost 2 bases to trimming and J lost 2 bases; unmatched junction nucleotides: 6. Germline V gene data show CDR1 as MNHEY and CDR2 as SVGAGI. The length of the CDR3 is 15 residues. This chain's CDR3 is CASSYRDSGAYEQYF. CDR3 DNA sequence: TGTGCCAGCAGTTACCGGGACAGTGGGGCCTACGAGCAGTACTTC.

The rearrangement links TRBV7-2 to TRBJ1-5; D possibly corresponds to TRBD1 (5 bases). The V end was cut by 5 bases, the J end by 3 bases, with 11 bases between. CDR1 is SGHTA, CDR2 FQGNSA, per germline. CDR3 length: 14 amino acids. The CDR3 reads CASSRDGINQPQHF. Written as DNA, the CDR3 is TGTGCCAGCAGCCGGGACGGAATCAATCAGCCCCAGCATTTT.

The chain has TRBV12-3 or TRBV12-4 and TRBJ2-1; possibly TRBD2 for D (5 bases). This CDR3 region has 15 residues. Trimming took 7 bases from V and 0 from J, leaving 13 bases between them. The CDR3 DNA reads TGTGCCAGCACGGCTAGCCTGACCTCCTACAATGAGCAGTTCTTC. It encodes CASTASLTSYNEQFF.

The rearrangement uses TRBV20-1 and TRBJ1-6; 10 nucleotides match TRBD1. Looked up from germline, CDR1 is DFQATT and CDR2 is SNEGSKA (reference sequence). V lost 2 bases to trimming and J lost 10 bases; unmatched junction nucleotides: 8. The CDR3 sequence is 15 residues long. The CDR3 region has the DNA TGCAGTGCTAGATGGATGGGACAGGGGAGCTCACCCCTCCACTTT. It codes for CSARWMGQGSSPLHF.

The chain links TRBV15 to TRBJ1-4; D is perhaps TRBD1 (6 bases). V was cut by 2 bases and J by 3 bases, with 10 bases left in between. Per the germline V gene, CDR1 is LNHNV and CDR2 is YYDKDF (reference sequence). CDR3 length: 15 amino acids. The CDR3 reads CATSRNRVANEKLFF. CDR3 sequence (DNA): TGTGCCACCAGCAGAAACAGGGTAGCTAATGAAAAACTGTTTTTT. The whole variable domain, filled in from reference TRBV15 and TRBJ1-4, reads DAMVIQNPRYQVTQFGKPVTLSCSQTLNHNVMYWYQQKSSQAPKLLFHYYDKDFNNEADTPDNFQSRRPNTSFCFLDIRSPGLGDTAMYLCATSRNRVANEKLFFGSGTQLSVL.